This T cell receptor (beta chain) appears in the sequencing data of a study of T cells in Graves' hyperthyroidism and ophthalmopathy. Study-level findings and limits: Ophthalmopathy, as predicted by the model, came a median 6.5 months after the prediction.

Amplification targeted TCR beta CDR3 regions from RNA transcripts. In the first-round RT-PCR of the TCR CDR3, the HTBI primer set was used. TCRdb independently ran MiXCR on the multiplex PCR reads; one entry per CDR3 protein. The table includes some 180,000 distinct CDR3 sequences, 17% detected once. The CDR3 extends over 16 amino acids. Trimming at V came to 4 bases and at J to 2 bases, leaving 9 bases not matched to a gene. Germline CDR1 reads SGHAT; CDR2 reads FQNNGV. Absence of ophthalmopathy progression within 18 months defined stable Graves' hyperthyroidism. This clonotype has a count of ten or more. Its specificity is not known.

Material: blood. V gene TRBV11-2 combines with J gene TRBJ1-1; 8 bases are a match to TRBD1. The clonotype was recovered from a woman between 45 and 65 years old with Graves' hyperthyroidism. CDR3 sequence (DNA): TGTGCCAGCAGCTCAACGGGGACAGGCGATAACACTGAAGCTTTCTTT. It encodes CASSSTGTGDNTEAFF. Complete variable domain (other parts from reference TRBV11-2 and TRBJ1-1): EAGVAQSPRYKIIEKRQSVAFWCNPISGHATLYWYQQILGQGPKLLIQFQNNGVVDDSQLPKDRFSAERLKGVDSTLKIQPAKLEDSAVYLCASSSTGTGDNTEAFFGQGTRLTVV.